Given below is one TCR beta chain in context. No antigen is known for it. V gave up 0 bases and J gave up 7 bases, with 8 bases separating them. The CDR3 is 13 residues long. Germline assignment: CDR1 LGHDT and CDR2 YNNKEL (reference sequence). Built from TCR beta cDNA, the libraries had unique molecular identifiers in them. Between roughly 0.9 and 11 million T cells gave rise to roughly 0.5 million cDNA molecules. TCRdb called the PCR reads again in MiXCR, with one record for every CDR3 protein. The sample comprises roughly 600,000 distinct CDR3 sequences, roughly 47% of which are singletons, and roughly 1.7% rests with the top ten. This record comes from a study of post-analysis software for immune sequencing data. Whole-study findings and limits: TRBV5-6, TRBV5-1 and TRBV20-1 belonged to a set of about five TRBV segments that were more frequent in patients than controls. Normalized Chao1 diversity was significantly lower in multiple sclerosis patients than in controls.

This TCR derives from a girl aged 10 to 17 with multiple sclerosis. The sequencing input was blood. This rearrangement joins TRBV3-1 to TRBJ2-3, with no clear D. The CDR3 loop reads CASSQDRVNTQYF. In DNA form, the CDR3 reads TGTGCCAGCAGCCAAGATAGGGTCAATACGCAGTATTTT.